This T cell receptor (beta chain) emerged from a study of glioma-infiltrating T cells after dendritic cell vaccination. Study overall: Patients had newly diagnosed or recurrent glioblastoma and received dendritic cell vaccines. Autologous tumor lysate-pulsed dendritic cell vaccination was given between the early 2000s and the early 2010s.

This clone has only a few counts. PBMC were collected before vaccination, two weeks after the third vaccination, and at progression. From germline, CDR1 is SEHNR and CDR2 FQNEAQ (reference sequence). The CDR3 is 14 residues long. The ends were cut back, 3 bases at V and 0 bases at J, with 8 bases in the middle. Amplification used 60 V beta primers and 13 J beta primers. Assay: immunoSEQ multiplex PCR; the TCRdb copy retains only in-frame clones and omits some. The data hold about 92,000 clones, with over 75% observed a single time. The chain carries TRBV7-9 and TRBJ1-1; D ambiguous. This specimen was blood, taken before dendritic cell vaccination. The sequence came from a human donor with glioblastoma. CDR3 loop: CASSLRGVNTEAFF. The CDR3 coding sequence is TGTGCCAGCAGCTTGCGTGGAGTGAACACTGAAGCTTTCTTT.